The T cell receptor (beta chain) under discussion was sequenced for a study of regulatory T cells in long-lasting Graves disease. Study observations and caveats: With a small sample size, accuracy may have been reduced. TCR diversity was lower in persistent Graves' patients than in newly diagnosed ones. Patients with persistent disease showed a bias toward TRBV28, TRBJ1-2 and TRBJ2-5.

J was trimmed by 2 bases and V by 6 bases; bases with no gene match: 13. This CDR3 has 16 residues. CDR1 and CDR2 from the germline V gene are SGHAT and FQNNGV. Time point defined: persistent/refractory GD, antithyroid drugs over 5 years with positive TRAb. RNA extracted from PBMCs served as the sequencing template. In this sample, this clonotype turned up many times. Its antigen is not known. Library construction for TCR beta used iRepertoire HTBI primers and Arm-PCR of CDR3 regions. As processed by the authors: Detected in the samples were 55 to 65 TRBV and around 15 TRBJ segments. TCRdb reprocessed the multiplex PCR reads via MiXCR and lists one record per CDR3 protein. The V and J calls and clone size come from TCRdb's table, not from the authors' own analysis. The sample lists under 500,000 distinct CDR3 sequences, under 25% seen once, with over 7.5% in the top ten.

The TCR sequence derives from a female donor with Graves disease. Specimen: peripheral blood mononuclear cells (PBMCs), collected when the disease was refractory, from a patient treated with antithyroid drugs. The V and J genes are TRBV11-2 and TRBJ2-7, with 7 nucleotides matching TRBD2. The CDR3 bases are TGTGCCAGCAGGCCTCCCGGGGCGGGAGCAACCTACGAGCAGTACTTC. Translation: CASRPPGAGATYEQYF. The complete variable domain, with remaining parts taken from reference TRBV11-2 and TRBJ2-7, reads EAGVAQSPRYKIIEKRQSVAFWCNPISGHATLYWYQQILGQGPKLLIQFQNNGVVDDSQLPKDRFSAERLKGVDSTLKIQPAKLEDSAVYLCASRPPGAGATYEQYFGPGTRLTVT.